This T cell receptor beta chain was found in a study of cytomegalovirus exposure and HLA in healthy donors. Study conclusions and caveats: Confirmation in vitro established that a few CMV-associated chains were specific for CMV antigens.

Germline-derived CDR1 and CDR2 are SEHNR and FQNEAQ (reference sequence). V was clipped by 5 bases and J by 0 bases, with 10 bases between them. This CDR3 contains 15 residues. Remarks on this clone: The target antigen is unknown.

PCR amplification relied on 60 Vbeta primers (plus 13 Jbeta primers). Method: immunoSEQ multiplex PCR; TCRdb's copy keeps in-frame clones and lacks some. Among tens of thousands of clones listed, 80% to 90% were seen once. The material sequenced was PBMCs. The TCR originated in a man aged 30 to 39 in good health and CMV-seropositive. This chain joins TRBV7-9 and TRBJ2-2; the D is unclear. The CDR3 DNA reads TGTGCCAGCAGCCCCCCAGGCCCGAACACCGGGGAGCTGTTTTTT. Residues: CASSPPGPNTGELFF.